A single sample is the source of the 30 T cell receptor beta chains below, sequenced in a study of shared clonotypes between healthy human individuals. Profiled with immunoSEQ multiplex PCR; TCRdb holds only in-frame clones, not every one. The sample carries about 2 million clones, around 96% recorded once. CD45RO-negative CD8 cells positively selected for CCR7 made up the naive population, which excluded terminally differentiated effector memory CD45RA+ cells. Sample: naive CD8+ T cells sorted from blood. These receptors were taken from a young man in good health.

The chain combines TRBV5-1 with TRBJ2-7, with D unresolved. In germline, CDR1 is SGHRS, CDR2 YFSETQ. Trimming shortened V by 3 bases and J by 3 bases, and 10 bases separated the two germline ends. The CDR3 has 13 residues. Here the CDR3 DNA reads TGCGCCAGCAGCTGGGGAAGTGGCTACGAGCAGTACTTC. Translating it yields CASSWGSGYEQYF.

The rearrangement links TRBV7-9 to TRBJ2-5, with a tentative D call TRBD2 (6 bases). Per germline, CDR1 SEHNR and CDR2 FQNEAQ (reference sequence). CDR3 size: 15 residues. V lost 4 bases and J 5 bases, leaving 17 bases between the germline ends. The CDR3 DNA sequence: TGTGCCAGCAGCTCCCTTGGTGGAGGGGTGGAGACCCAGTACTTC. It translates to CASSSLGGGVETQYF.

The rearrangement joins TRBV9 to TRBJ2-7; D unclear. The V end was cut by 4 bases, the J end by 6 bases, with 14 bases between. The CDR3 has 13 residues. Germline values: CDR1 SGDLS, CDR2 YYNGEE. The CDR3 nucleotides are TGTGCCAGCAGCCCAGACTCCTACGGCGAGCAGTACTTC. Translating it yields CASSPDSYGEQYF.

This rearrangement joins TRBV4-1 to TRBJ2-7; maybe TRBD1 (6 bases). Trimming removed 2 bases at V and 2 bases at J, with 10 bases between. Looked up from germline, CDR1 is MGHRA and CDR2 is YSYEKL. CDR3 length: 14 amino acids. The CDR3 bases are TGCGCCAGCAGCCAACTGGACAGAACCTACGAGCAGTACTTC. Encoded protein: CASSQLDRTYEQYF.

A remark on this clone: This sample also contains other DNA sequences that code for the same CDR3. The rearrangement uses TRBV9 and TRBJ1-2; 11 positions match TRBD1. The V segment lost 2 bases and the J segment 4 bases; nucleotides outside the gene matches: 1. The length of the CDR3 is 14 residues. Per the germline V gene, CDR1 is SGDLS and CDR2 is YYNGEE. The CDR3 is CASSVGTGGYGYTF. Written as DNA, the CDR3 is TGTGCCAGCAGCGTGGGGACAGGGGGCTATGGCTACACCTTC. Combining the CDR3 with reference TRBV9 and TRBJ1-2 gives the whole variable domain DSGVTQTPKHLITATGQRVTLRCSPRSGDLSVYWYQQSLDQGLQFLIQYYNGEERAKGNILERFSAQQFPDLHSELNLSSLELGDSALYFCASSVGTGGYGYTFGSGTRLTVV.

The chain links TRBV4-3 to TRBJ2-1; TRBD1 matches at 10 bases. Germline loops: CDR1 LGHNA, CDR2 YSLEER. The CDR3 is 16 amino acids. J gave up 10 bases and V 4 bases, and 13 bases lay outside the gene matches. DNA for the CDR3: TGCGCCAGCAGCCTACACTCCGGGACAGGGGTTCGCGAGCAGTTCTTC. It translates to CASSLHSGTGVREQFF.

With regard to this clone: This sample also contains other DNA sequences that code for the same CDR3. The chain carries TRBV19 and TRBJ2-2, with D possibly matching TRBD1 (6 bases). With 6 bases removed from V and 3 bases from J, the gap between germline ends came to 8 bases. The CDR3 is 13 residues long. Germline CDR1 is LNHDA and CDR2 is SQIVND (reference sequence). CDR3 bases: TGTGCCAGTAGCAGGGGCTACACCGGGGAGCTGTTTTTT. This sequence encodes CASSRGYTGELFF.

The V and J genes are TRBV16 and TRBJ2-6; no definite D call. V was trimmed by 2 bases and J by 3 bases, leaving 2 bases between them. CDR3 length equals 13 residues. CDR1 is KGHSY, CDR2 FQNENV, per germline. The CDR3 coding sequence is TGTGCCAGCAGCCAAGGTGGGGCCAACGTCCTGACTTTC. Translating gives CASSQGGANVLTF.

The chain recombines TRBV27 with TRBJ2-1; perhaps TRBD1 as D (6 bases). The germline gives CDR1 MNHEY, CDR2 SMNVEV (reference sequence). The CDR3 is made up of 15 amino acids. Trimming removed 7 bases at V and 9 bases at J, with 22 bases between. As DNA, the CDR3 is TGTGCCAGCATTCTGGCAGGGGTGGGGCGTGGTGAGCAGTTCTTC. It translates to CASILAGVGRGEQFF.

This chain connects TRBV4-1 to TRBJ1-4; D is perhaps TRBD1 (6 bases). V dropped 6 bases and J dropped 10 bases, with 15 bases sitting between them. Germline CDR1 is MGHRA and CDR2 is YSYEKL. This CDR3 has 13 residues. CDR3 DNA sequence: TGCGCCAGCAGTCTCACATGGGGGGCAAAACTGTTTTTT. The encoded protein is CASSLTWGAKLFF.

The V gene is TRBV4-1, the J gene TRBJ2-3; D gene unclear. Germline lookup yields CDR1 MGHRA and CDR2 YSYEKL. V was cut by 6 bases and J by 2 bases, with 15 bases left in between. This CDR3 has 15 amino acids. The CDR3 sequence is CASSISPSDTDTQYF. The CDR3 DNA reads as TGCGCCAGCAGTATTTCCCCATCCGACACAGATACGCAGTATTTT.

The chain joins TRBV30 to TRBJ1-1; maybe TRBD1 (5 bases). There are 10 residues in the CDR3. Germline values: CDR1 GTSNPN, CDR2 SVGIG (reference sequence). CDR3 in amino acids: CLGTNTEAFF. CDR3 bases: TGTCTTGGGACGAACACTGAAGCTTTCTTT. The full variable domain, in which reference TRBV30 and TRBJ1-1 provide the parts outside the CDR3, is SQTIHQWPATLVQPVGSPLSLECTVEGTSNPNLYWYRQAAGRGLQLLFYSVGIGQISSEVPQNLSASRPQDRQFILSSKKLLLSDSGFYLCLGTNTEAFFGQGTRLTVV.

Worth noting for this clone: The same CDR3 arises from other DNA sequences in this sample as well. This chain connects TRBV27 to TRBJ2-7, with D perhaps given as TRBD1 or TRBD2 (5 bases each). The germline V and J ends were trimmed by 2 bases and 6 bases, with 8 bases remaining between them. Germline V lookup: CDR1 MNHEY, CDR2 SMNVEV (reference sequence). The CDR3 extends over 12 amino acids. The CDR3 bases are TGTGCCAGCAGTTTAAACGGGGCCGAGCAGTACTTC. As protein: CASSLNGAEQYF.

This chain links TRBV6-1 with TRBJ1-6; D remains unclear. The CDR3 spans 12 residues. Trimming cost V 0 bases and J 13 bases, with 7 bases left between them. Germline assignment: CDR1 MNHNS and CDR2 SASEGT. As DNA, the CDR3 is TGTGCCAGCAGTGAAGCGACGGCCCCCCTCCACTTT. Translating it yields CASSEATAPLHF.

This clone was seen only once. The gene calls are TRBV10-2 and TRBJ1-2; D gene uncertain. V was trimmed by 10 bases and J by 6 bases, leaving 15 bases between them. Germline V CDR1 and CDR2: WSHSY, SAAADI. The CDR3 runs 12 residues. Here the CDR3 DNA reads TGCGCCACCACGGGTATAACAAATGGCTACACCTTC. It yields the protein CATTGITNGYTF.

CDR3 bases: TGCAGCGTTGAAGGGGACAGTGAGCAGTACTTC. Translated, it gives CSVEGDSEQYF. The chain joins TRBV29-1 to TRBJ2-7; TRBD1 matches at 7 bases. The V gene end was trimmed by 1 base and the J gene end by 7 bases; junction bases not matched to a gene: 1. From germline, CDR1 is SQVTM and CDR2 ANQGSEA. This CDR3 is 11 amino acids long.

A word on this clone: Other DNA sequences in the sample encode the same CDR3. The CDR3 region has the DNA TGTGCCAGCAGTTACTCCAGCGGGAGCTACGAGCAGTACTTC. It is translated as CASSYSSGSYEQYF. The genes are TRBV6-5 and TRBJ2-7, with TRBD2 identical over 8 bases. J was trimmed by 3 bases and V by 0 bases; bases with no gene match: 1. The CDR3 is made up of 14 amino acids. Germline CDR1 reads MNHEY; CDR2 reads SVGAGI.

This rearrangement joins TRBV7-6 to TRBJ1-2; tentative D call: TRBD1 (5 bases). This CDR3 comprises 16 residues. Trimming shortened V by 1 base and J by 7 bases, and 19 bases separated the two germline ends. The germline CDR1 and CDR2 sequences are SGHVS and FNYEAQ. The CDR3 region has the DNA TGTGCCAGCAGCTTAGGTGTCGCAGGGACCGGGCCTGGCTACACCTTC. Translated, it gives CASSLGVAGTGPGYTF.

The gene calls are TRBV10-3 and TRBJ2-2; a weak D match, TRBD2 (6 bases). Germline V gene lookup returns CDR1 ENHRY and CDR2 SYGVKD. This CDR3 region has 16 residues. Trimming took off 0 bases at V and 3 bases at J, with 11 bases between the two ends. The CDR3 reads CAISESGGSDTGELFF. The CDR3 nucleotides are TGTGCCATCAGTGAGTCGGGGGGTTCGGACACCGGGGAGCTGTTTTTT.

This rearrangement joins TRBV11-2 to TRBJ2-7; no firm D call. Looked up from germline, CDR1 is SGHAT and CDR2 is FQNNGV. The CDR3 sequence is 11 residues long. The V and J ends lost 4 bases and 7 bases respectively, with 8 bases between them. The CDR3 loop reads CASSSIKEQYF. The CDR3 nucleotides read TGTGCCAGCAGCTCGATAAAAGAGCAGTACTTC.

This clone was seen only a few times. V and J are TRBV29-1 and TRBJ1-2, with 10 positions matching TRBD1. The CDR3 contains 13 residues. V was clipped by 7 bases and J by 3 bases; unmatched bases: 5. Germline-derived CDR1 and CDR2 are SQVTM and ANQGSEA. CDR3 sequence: CSDRTGGDYGYTF. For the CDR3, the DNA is TGCAGCGACCGGACAGGGGGAGACTATGGCTACACCTTC.

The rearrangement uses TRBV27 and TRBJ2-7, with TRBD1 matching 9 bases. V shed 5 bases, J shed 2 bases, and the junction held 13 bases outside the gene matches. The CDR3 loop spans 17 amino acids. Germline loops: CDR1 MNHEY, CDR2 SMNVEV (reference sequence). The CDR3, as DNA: TGTGCCAGCAGTCCTATCACCGGGACAGGGCCCGCCTACGAGCAGTACTTC. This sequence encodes CASSPITGTGPAYEQYF.

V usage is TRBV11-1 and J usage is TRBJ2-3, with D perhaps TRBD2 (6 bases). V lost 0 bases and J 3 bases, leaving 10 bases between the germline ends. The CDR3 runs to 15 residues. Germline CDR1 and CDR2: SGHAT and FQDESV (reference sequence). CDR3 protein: CASSLAAEGTDTQYF. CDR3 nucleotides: TGTGCCAGCAGCTTAGCCGCGGAGGGAACAGATACGCAGTATTTT.

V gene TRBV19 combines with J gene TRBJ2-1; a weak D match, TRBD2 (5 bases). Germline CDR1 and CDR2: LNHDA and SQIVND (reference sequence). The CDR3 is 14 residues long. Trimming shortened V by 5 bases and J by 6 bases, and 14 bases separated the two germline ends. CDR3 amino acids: CASSSTAESNEQFF. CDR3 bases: TGTGCCAGTAGTTCCACAGCGGAGTCCAATGAGCAGTTCTTC.

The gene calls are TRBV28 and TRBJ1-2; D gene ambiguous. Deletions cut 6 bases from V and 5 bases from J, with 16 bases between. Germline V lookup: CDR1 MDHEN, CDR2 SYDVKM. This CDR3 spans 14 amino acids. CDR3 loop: CASSFKQPSYGYTF. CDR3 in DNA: TGTGCCAGCAGCTTCAAACAGCCGTCTTATGGCTACACCTTC.

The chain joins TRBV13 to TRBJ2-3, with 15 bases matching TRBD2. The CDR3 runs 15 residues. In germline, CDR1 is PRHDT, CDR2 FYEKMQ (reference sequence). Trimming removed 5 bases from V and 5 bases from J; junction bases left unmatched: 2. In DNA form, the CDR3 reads TGTGCCAGCAGCATGGGACTAGCGGGAGGAGATACGCAGTATTTT. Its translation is CASSMGLAGGDTQYF.

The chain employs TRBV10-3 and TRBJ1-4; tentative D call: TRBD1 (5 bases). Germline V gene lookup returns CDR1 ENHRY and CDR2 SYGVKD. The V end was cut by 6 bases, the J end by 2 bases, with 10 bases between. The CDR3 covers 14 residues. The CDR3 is CAIREGTTNEKLFF. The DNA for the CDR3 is TGTGCCATCAGGGAGGGGACGACTAATGAAAAACTGTTTTTT.

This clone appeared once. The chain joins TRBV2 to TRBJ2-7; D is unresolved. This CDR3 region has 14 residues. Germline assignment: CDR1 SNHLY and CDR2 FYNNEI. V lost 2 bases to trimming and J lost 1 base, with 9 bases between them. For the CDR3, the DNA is TGTGCCAGCAGTGAATCTGGTTTGTCCTACGAGCAGTACTTC. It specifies CASSESGLSYEQYF. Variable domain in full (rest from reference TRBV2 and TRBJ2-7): EPEVTQTPSHQVTQMGQEVILRCVPISNHLYFYWYRQILGQKVEFLVSFYNNEISEKSEIFDDQFSVERPDGSNFTLKIRSTKLEDSAMYFCASSESGLSYEQYFGPGTRLTVT.

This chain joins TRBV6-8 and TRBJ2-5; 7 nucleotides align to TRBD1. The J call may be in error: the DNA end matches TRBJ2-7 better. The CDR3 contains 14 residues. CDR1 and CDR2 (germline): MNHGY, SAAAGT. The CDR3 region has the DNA TGTGCCAGCAGGGGCAGGGGGTTTGACTACGAGCAGTACTTC. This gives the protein CASRGRGFDYEQYF.

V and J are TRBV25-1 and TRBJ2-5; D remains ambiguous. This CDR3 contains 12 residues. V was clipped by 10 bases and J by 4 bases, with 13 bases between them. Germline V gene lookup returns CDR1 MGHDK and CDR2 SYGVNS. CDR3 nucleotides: TGTGCCACCTCTCCCGCTGTAGAGACCCAGTACTTC. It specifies CATSPAVETQYF.